The 20 T cell receptor beta chains given below trace back to one sample, sequenced in a study of shared clonotypes between healthy human individuals. The repertoire was sequenced with immunoSEQ multiplex PCR; TCRdb's copy has only in-frame clones and lacks some. This table holds 2.3 million or so clones, over 85% found once. The sample taken for sequencing was naive CD4+ T cells from PBMCs. Described subset: CD45RA+ positively selected. The receptors were gathered from a man aged 18 to 29 in good health. Some clones in this sample may be carry-over from other donors' samples.

The rearrangement links TRBV7-9 to TRBJ2-5, with 7 positions matching TRBD2. The J call could be wrong; TRBJ2-7 is a better fit for the DNA end. Germline V gene data show CDR1 as SEHNR and CDR2 as FQNEAQ (reference sequence). CDR3 length: 13 residues. CDR3 nucleotides: TGTGCCAGCGGGGCTAGCGGATCCTACGAGCAGTACTTC. It specifies CASGASGSYEQYF.

This clone was counted only a few times. The V call is TRBV13, the J call TRBJ1-1; maybe TRBD1 (6 bases). CDR1 is PRHDT, CDR2 FYEKMQ, per germline (reference sequence). The CDR3 is 15 amino acids. V was cut by 5 bases and J by 3 bases, with 16 bases left in between. The CDR3 nucleotides read TGTGCCAGCAGCGCGTCGCCTTCAGGGGACACTGAAGCTTTCTTT. Its protein is CASSASPSGDTEAFF.

The chain has TRBV6-5 and TRBJ2-1; 12 positions match TRBD2. Per germline, CDR1 MNHEY and CDR2 SVGAGI. The CDR3 runs 15 residues. J gave up 7 bases and V 7 bases, and 8 bases lay outside the gene matches. The CDR3 sequence is CASNPLAGGLNEQFF. CDR3 nucleotide sequence: TGTGCCAGCAACCCACTAGCGGGAGGACTAAATGAGCAGTTCTTC.

To note about this clone: Other DNA sequences in the same sample also yield this CDR3. The chain has TRBV19 and TRBJ2-1; 9 nucleotides agree with TRBD2. This CDR3 comprises 15 residues. Germline V CDR1 and CDR2: LNHDA, SQIVND (reference sequence). Unmatched junction bases numbered 6, after V lost 5 bases and J lost 4 bases. CDR3 coding DNA: TGTGCCAGTAGTCCCCCGGGACTAGCATACAATGAGCAGTTCTTC. This encodes CASSPPGLAYNEQFF.

This sequence joins TRBV7-2 and TRBJ2-7; no clear D gene. V was pared by 1 base and J by 5 bases, with 9 bases between. The germline CDR1 and CDR2 sequences are SGHTA and FQGNSA. There are 13 residues in the CDR3. The CDR3 is CASSLGGTDEQYF. CDR3 coding DNA: TGTGCCAGCAGCTTAGGCGGCACCGACGAGCAGTACTTC.

As regards this clone: Other nucleotide sequences from this sample produce the same CDR3. The rearrangement uses TRBV18 and TRBJ1-1; unclear D gene. The CDR3 is 11 residues long. Per germline, CDR1 KGHSH and CDR2 LQKENI. Deletions cut 3 bases from V and 3 bases from J, with 2 bases between. CDR3 region: CASSPDTEAFF. The CDR3 DNA is TGTGCCAGCTCACCCGACACTGAAGCTTTCTTT.

The chain carries TRBV7-2 and TRBJ2-1, with 7 bases that match TRBD2. This CDR3 region has 15 residues. V lost 5 bases, J lost 2 bases, and 6 bases stayed unmatched. CDR1 is SGHTA and CDR2 is FQGNSA in the germline V gene. CDR3 loop: CASSPGTTTYNEQFF. The CDR3 nucleotides read TGTGCCAGCAGCCCCGGGACTACTACCTACAATGAGCAGTTCTTC.

This chain uses TRBV7-2 with TRBJ2-5, with 9 bases fitting TRBD2. Losses at the gene ends were 1 base for V and 2 bases for J; bases not matched to a gene: 5. There are 16 residues in the CDR3. CDR1 is SGHTA and CDR2 is FQGNSA in the germline V gene. The CDR3 nucleotides read TGTGCCAGCAGCTTAGGACAGACTAGCGGACAAGAGACCCAGTACTTC. Translating gives CASSLGQTSGQETQYF.

This clone was detected only once. The rearrangement uses TRBV2 and TRBJ2-1, with TRBD2 matching over 9 bases. V dropped 7 bases and J dropped 1; count of bases not matched to a gene: 5. The CDR3 spans 15 residues. Germline V gives CDR1 SNHLY, CDR2 FYNNEI. Here the CDR3 DNA reads TGTGCCAGCAACCCGCTAGCGGGGTCCTACAATGAGCAGTTCTTC. Translated: CASNPLAGSYNEQFF. Full variable domain (outside the CDR3, taken from reference TRBV2 and TRBJ2-1): EPEVTQTPSHQVTQMGQEVILRCVPISNHLYFYWYRQILGQKVEFLVSFYNNEISEKSEIFDDQFSVERPDGSNFTLKIRSTKLEDSAMYFCASNPLAGSYNEQFFGPGTRLTVL.

The chain combines TRBV28 with TRBJ1-1, with D possibly TRBD1 on 5 matching bases. Germline loops: CDR1 MDHEN, CDR2 SYDVKM. Trimming shortened V by 2 bases and J by 0 bases, and 13 bases separated the two germline ends. The CDR3 covers 16 residues. This CDR3 reads CASSLGAASLNTEAFF. The DNA for the CDR3 is TGTGCCAGCAGTTTAGGGGCAGCCTCTCTGAACACTGAAGCTTTCTTT. Filled out from reference TRBV28 and TRBJ1-1, the complete variable domain reads DVKVTQSSRYLVKRTGEKVFLECVQDMDHENMFWYRQDPGLGLRLIYFSYDVKMKEKGDIPEGYSVSREKKERFSLILESASTNQTSMYLCASSLGAASLNTEAFFGQGTRLTVV.

CDR3 sequence: CAHRGHTDRHYGYTF. The CDR3 nucleotides read TGTGCCCACCGGGGTCATACGGACAGACACTATGGCTACACCTTC. This sequence joins TRBV10-3 and TRBJ1-2; D possibly corresponds to TRBD1 (6 bases). The CDR3 consists of 15 residues. The V end lost 11 bases, the J end lost 3 bases, and 22 bases lay between the germline ends. The germline V gene encodes CDR1 ENHRY and CDR2 SYGVKD.

This chain connects TRBV9 to TRBJ2-2, with D possibly TRBD1 on 5 matching bases. CDR1 is SGDLS, CDR2 YYNGEE, per germline. Trimming left V 2 bases short and J 4 bases short, with 12 bases between. The CDR3 totals 15 residues. CDR3 amino acids: CASSVGRISTGELFF. CDR3 coding DNA: TGTGCCAGCAGCGTGGGGCGGATAAGCACCGGGGAGCTGTTTTTT.

This rearrangement joins TRBV7-3 to TRBJ2-1; no clear D gene. In germline, CDR1 is SGHTA, CDR2 FQGTGA. The CDR3 is made up of 15 amino acids. V lost 5 bases and J 0 bases, leaving 11 bases between the germline ends. CDR3 amino acids: CASSERERSYNEQFF. The CDR3 DNA is TGTGCCAGCAGCGAAAGAGAACGCTCCTACAATGAGCAGTTCTTC.

The chain has TRBV14 and TRBJ1-2; D perhaps matches TRBD1 (6 bases). Trimming shortened V by 4 bases and J by 2 bases, and 11 bases separated the two germline ends. Germline V CDR1 and CDR2: SGHDN, FVKESK. The CDR3 extends over 14 amino acids. For the CDR3, the DNA is TGTGCCAGCAGCCCCTACAGGGTGAACTATGGCTACACCTTC. Translated: CASSPYRVNYGYTF.

This clone was detected a few times. This sequence joins TRBV11-1 and TRBJ1-1, with D unresolved. The CDR3 contains 14 residues. In germline, CDR1 is SGHAT, CDR2 FQDESV (reference sequence). Trimming took 1 base from V and 6 from J, leaving 12 bases between them. As DNA, the CDR3 is TGTGCCAGCAGCTTAGAACGGCCCGGGGCTGAAGCTTTCTTT. Translated: CASSLERPGAEAFF.

This chain links TRBV14 with TRBJ2-5; TRBD1 might be the D (5 bases). This CDR3 has 14 residues. The ends were cut back, 1 base at V and 7 bases at J, with 13 bases in the middle. The germline gives CDR1 SGHDN, CDR2 FVKESK. The CDR3 here is CASSQGWGPGTQYF. Written as DNA, the CDR3 is TGTGCCAGCAGCCAAGGTTGGGGCCCCGGGACCCAGTACTTC.

Worth noting for this clone: This same CDR3 is encoded by further DNA sequences in the sample. The rearrangement links TRBV6-1 to TRBJ2-7, with D unresolved. The CDR3 is 12 amino acids. The V and J ends lost 1 base and 3 bases respectively, with 4 bases between them. Germline V gene sequence: CDR1 MNHNS, CDR2 SASEGT. CDR3 residues: CASSEVGYEQYF. CDR3 coding DNA: TGTGCCAGCAGTGAAGTTGGCTACGAGCAGTACTTC.

This clone turned up a few times. The chain recombines TRBV30 with TRBJ1-1; 11 bases map to TRBD1. Unmatched junction bases numbered 4, after V lost 2 bases and J lost 8 bases. Germline CDR1 is GTSNPN and CDR2 is SVGIG (reference sequence). The CDR3 contains 13 residues. CDR3 region: CAWSWDRGREAFF. The CDR3 DNA reads TGTGCCTGGAGTTGGGACAGGGGGAGGGAAGCTTTCTTT.

This rearrangement joins TRBV28 to TRBJ2-2; D may correspond to TRBD1 or TRBD2 (5 bases each). Trimming removed 7 bases at V and 7 bases at J, with 22 bases between. The germline V gene has CDR1 MDHEN and CDR2 SYDVKM. This CDR3 region has 16 residues. CDR3: CASTHRDPTLHGELFF. The CDR3 nucleotides are TGTGCCAGCACCCACCGGGACCCCACCCTACACGGGGAGCTGTTTTTT.

V and J are TRBV7-9 and TRBJ2-3, with TRBD2 identical over 7 bases. The CDR3 covers 15 residues. Germline V gene sequence: CDR1 SEHNR, CDR2 FQNEAQ (reference sequence). V gave up 7 bases and J gave up 8 bases; unmatched junction bases: 15. CDR3 in amino acids: CASTRGDGGSLTQYF. DNA for the CDR3: TGTGCCAGCACCCGGGGAGACGGCGGGAGCCTTACGCAGTATTTT.